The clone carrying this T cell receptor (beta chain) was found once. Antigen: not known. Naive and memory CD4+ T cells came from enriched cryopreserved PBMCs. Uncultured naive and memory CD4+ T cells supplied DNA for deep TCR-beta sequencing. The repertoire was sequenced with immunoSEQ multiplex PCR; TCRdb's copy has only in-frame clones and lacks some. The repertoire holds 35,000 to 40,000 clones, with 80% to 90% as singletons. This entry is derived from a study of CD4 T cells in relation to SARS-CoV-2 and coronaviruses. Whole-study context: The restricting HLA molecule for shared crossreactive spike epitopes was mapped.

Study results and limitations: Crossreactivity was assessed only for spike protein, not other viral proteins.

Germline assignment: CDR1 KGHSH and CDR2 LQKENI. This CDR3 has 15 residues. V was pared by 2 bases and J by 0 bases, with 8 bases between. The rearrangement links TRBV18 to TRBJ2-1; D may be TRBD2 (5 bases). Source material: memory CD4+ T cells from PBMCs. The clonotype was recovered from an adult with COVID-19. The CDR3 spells CASSPKGSSYNEQFF. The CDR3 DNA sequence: TGTGCCAGCTCACCAAAAGGGAGCTCCTACAATGAGCAGTTCTTC.